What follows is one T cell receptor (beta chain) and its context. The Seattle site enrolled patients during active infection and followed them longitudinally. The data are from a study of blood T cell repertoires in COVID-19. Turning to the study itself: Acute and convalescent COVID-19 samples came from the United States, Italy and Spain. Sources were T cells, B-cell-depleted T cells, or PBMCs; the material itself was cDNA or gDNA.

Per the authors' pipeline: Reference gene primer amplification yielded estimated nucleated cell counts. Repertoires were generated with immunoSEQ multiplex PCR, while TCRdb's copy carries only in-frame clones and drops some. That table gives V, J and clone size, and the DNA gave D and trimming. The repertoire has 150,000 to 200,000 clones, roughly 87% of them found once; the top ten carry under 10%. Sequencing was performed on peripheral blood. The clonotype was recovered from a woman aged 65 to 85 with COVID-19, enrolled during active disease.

The CDR3 coding sequence is TGCGCCAGCAGCGGTTTCCAGGGAGAGACCCAGTACTTC. Translating it yields CASSGFQGETQYF. The chain combines TRBV5-1 with TRBJ2-5, with a weak D call TRBD1 (5 bases). Trimming pared 4 bases from V and 4 bases from J, leaving 11 bases between. Germline CDR1 reads SGHRS; CDR2 reads YFSETQ. The CDR3 runs to 13 residues.